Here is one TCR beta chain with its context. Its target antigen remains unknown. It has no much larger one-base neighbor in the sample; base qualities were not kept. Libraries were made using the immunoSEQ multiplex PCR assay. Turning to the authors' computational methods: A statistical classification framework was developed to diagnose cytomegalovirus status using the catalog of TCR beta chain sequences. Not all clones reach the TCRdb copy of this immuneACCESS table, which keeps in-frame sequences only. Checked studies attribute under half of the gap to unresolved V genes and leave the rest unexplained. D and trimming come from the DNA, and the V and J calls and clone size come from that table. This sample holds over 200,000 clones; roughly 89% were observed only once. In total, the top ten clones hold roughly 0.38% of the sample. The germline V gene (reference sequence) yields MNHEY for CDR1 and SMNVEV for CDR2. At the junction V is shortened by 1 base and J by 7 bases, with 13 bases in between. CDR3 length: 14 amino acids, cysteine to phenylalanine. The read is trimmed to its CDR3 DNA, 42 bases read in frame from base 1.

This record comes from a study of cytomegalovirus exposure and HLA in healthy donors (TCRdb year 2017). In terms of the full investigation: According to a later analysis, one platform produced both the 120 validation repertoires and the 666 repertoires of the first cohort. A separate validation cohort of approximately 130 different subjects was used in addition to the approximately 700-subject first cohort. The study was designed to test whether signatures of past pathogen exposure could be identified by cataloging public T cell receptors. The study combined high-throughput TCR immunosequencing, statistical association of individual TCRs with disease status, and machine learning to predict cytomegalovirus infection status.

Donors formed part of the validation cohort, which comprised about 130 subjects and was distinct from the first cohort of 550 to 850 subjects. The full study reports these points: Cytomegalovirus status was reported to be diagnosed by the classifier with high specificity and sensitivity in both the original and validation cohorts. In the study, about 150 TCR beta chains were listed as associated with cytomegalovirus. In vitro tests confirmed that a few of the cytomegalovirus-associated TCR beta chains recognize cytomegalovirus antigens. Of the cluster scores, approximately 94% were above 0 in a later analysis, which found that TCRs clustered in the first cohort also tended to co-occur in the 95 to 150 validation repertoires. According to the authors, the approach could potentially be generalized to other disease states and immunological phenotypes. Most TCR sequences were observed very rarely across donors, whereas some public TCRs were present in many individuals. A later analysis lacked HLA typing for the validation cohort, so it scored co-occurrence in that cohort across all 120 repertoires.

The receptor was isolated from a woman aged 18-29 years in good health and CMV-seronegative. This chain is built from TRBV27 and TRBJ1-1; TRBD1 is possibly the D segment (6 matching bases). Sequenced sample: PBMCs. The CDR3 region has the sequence CASSLLYQGHEAFF. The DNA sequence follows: TGTGCCAGCAGTTTATTGTACCAGGGGCATGAAGCTTTCTTT.